Detailed here is one T cell receptor (beta chain). This CDR3 is built from 13 residues. V gave up 0 bases and J gave up 6 bases, with 8 bases separating them. Germline V gene sequence: CDR1 MNHEY, CDR2 SVGAGI. The sample is drawn from a study of OX40 agonist ivuxolimab in advanced cancers. Overall study context: The dose-escalation group included hepatocellular carcinoma, melanoma, renal cell carcinoma and head and neck cancer. Patients with prior anti-PD-1, anti-PD-L1 or anti-CTLA-4 therapy were eligible; approximately 37% had some. Partial response was recorded in three patients: one hepatocellular carcinoma and two cutaneous melanoma cases.

Data came from immunoSEQ multiplex PCR; TCRdb stores just in-frame clones and leaves some out. The sample has fewer than 85,000 clones, more than 70% seen once. The investigators sampled blood at baseline, at cycle 4 day 1, and at cycle 7 day 1. This specimen was CD4+ or CD8+ T cells sorted from blood, taken in a trial of the OX40 agonist ivuxolimab. The source is an adult with an advanced solid tumor such as melanoma, head and neck, liver or kidney cancer. The chain joins TRBV6-5 to TRBJ1-1; D uncertain. The CDR3 sequence: CASSYSGRSEAFF. The CDR3 coding sequence is TGTGCCAGCAGTTACTCGGGGAGGTCTGAAGCTTTCTTT.